This TCR beta chain originates from a study of control samples from healthy donors and cancer patients. The CDR3 length is 19 residues. J lost 1 base, V lost 5 bases, and 12 bases had no gene match. Germline assignment: CDR1 SGHVS and CDR2 FQNEAQ. Sequenced by immunoSEQ multiplex PCR; TCRdb stores in-frame clones only, minus some. The sample includes approximately 89,000 clones, over 75% of them seen just once. The rearrangement uses TRBV7-8 and TRBJ1-5; 12 nucleotides align to TRBD1. The TCR sequence derives from a middle-aged woman in good health. The sequenced sample was blood. This CDR3 reads CASSPVPGQGARSNQPQHF. Here the CDR3 DNA reads TGTGCCAGCAGCCCAGTCCCGGGACAGGGGGCTCGAAGCAATCAGCCCCAGCATTTT.